The present T cell receptor (beta chain) was sequenced within a study of blood T cell repertoires in COVID-19. Using immunoSEQ multiplex PCR, the repertoire was profiled, and TCRdb retains in-frame clones only, with some absent. The sample includes roughly 53,000 clones, around 87% of them seen just once. The material sequenced was peripheral blood. This receptor was taken from a man aged 40-55 years with active COVID-19.

The CDR3 region is CASSPSGSGLLADSYEQYF. DNA of the CDR3: TGTGCCAGCAGCCCGTCAGGGAGTGGATTACTAGCGGATTCCTACGAGCAGTACTTC. The chain carries TRBV13 and TRBJ2-7; TRBD2 matches 8 bases. V gave up 5 bases and J gave up 1 base; unmatched junction bases: 19. Looked up from germline, CDR1 is PRHDT and CDR2 is FYEKMQ (reference sequence). The CDR3 consists of 19 residues.